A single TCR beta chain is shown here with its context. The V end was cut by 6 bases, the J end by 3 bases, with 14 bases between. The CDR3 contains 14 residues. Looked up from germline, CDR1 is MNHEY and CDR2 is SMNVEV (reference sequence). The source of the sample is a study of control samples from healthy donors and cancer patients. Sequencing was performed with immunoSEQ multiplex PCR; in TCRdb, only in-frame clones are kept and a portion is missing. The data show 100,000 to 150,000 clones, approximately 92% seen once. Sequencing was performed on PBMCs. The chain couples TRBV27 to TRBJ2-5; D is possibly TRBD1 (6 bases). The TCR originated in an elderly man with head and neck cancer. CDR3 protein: CASSIRWTEETQYF. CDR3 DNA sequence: TGTGCCAGCAGCATAAGGTGGACAGAAGAGACCCAGTACTTC.